These 5 T cell receptor beta chains were all obtained from the same sample, sequenced in a study of blood T cell repertoires in COVID-19. TCRdb's table, derived via immunoSEQ multiplex PCR, lists solely in-frame clones and lacks some. The sample yields 250,000 or so clones, 80% to 90% seen once. Sample: peripheral blood. All receptors come from a woman in her 70s with acute or convalescent COVID-19.

The chain couples TRBV5-1 to TRBJ1-3; D perhaps matches TRBD1 (5 bases). Germline CDR1 reads SGHRS; CDR2 reads YFSETQ. This CDR3 has 16 residues. V lost 4 bases and J 0 bases, leaving 14 bases between the germline ends. The CDR3 coding sequence is TGCGCCAGCAGCCGTCTAGACAGAACCTCTGGAAACACCATATATTTT. Translated, it gives CASSRLDRTSGNTIYF.

This clone has a single count. This chain connects TRBV6-5 to TRBJ1-6, with D hard to call. The CDR3 covers 15 residues. CDR1 MNHEY and CDR2 SVGAGI come from the germline V gene. V was shortened by 6 bases and J by 0 bases, with 9 bases between the two germline ends. The CDR3 DNA reads as TGTGCCAGCAGACCGAGAAGCTCCTATAATTCACCCCTCCACTTT. Amino acids: CASRPRSSYNSPLHF.

J is TRBJ1-6 and V is TRBV6-5; 7 bases are shared with TRBD1. V was pared by 6 bases and J by 13 bases, with 15 bases of the junction left unmatched. This CDR3 has 15 residues. CDR1 and CDR2 (germline): MNHEY, SVGAGI. The CDR3 nucleotides are TGTGCCAGCAGCCTCGACAGGGCCCCTTTAACCCCCCTCCACTTT. Translation gives CASSLDRAPLTPLHF.

The chain is built from TRBV4-3 and TRBJ2-1; 9 bases map to TRBD2. Germline loops: CDR1 LGHNA, CDR2 YSLEER. The junction had 10 bases not matched to a gene; V was cut back by 8 bases and J by 5 bases. The CDR3 runs to 15 residues. This CDR3 reads CASSPLAGIDNEQFF. In nucleotides, the CDR3 is TGCGCCAGCTCCCCTCTAGCGGGGATCGACAATGAGCAGTTCTTC.

V gene TRBV7-9 combines with J gene TRBJ2-7, with D possibly being TRBD1 (5 bases). CDR1 and CDR2 (germline): SEHNR, FQNEAQ (reference sequence). The CDR3 runs to 13 residues. Trimming cost V 5 bases and J 3 bases, with 11 bases left between them. CDR3 coding DNA: TGTGCCAGCAGCCGGGCTCAGGGCTACGAGCAGTACTTC. This translates into CASSRAQGYEQYF. Complete variable domain (other parts from reference TRBV7-9 and TRBJ2-7): DTGVSQNPRHKITKRGQNVTFRCDPISEHNRLYWYRQTLGQGPEFLTYFQNEAQLEKSRLLSDRFSAERPKGSFSTLEIQRTEQGDSAMYLCASSRAQGYEQYFGPGTRLTVT.